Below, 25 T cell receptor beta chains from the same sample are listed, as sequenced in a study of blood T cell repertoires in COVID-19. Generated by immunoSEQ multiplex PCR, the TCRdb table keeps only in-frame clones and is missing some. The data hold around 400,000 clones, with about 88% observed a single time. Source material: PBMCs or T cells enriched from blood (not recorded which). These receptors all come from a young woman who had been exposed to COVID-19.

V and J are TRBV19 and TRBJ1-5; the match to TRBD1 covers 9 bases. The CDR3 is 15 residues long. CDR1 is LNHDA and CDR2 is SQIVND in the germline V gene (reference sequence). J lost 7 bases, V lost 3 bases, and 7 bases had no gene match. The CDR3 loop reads CASSIGQGKNQPQHF. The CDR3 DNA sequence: TGTGCCAGTAGTATCGGACAGGGGAAGAACCAGCCCCAGCATTTT.

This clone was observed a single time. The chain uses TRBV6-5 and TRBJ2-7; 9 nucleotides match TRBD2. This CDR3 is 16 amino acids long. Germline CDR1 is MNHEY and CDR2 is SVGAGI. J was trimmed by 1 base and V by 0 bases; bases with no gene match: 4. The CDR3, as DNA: TGTGCCAGCAGTTACTCCCGGACTAGCGCATCCTACGAGCAGTACTTC. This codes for CASSYSRTSASYEQYF.

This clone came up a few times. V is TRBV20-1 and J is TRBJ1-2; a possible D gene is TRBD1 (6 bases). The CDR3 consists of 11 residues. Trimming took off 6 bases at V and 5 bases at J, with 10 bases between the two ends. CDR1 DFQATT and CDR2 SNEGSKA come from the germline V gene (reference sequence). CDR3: CSAKTGYGYTF. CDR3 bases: TGCAGTGCAAAGACAGGATATGGCTACACCTTC.

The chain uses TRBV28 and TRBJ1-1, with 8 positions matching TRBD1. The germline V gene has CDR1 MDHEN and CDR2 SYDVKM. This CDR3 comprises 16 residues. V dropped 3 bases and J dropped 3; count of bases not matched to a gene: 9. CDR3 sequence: CASSLGRDRLYTEAFF. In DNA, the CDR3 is TGTGCCAGCAGTTTGGGACGGGACAGGTTGTACACTGAAGCTTTCTTT.

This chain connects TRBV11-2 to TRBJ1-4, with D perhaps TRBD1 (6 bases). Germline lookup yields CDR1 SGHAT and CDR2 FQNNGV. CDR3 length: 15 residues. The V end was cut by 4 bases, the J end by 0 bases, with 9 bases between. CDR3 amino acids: CASSYRTATNEKLFF. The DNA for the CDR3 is TGTGCCAGCAGCTACAGGACAGCAACTAATGAAAAACTGTTTTTT.

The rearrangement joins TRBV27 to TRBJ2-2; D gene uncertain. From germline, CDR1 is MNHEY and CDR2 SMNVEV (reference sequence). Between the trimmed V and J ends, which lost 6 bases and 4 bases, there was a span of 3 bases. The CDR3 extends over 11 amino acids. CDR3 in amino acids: CASSLTGELFF. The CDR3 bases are TGTGCCAGCAGCCTCACCGGGGAGCTGTTTTTT.

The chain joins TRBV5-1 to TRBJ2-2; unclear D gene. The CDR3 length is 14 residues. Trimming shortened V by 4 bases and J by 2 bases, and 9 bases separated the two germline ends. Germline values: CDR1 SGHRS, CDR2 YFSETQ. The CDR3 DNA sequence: TGCGCCAGCAGCCCCGGGTCCAACACCGGGGAGCTGTTTTTT. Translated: CASSPGSNTGELFF.

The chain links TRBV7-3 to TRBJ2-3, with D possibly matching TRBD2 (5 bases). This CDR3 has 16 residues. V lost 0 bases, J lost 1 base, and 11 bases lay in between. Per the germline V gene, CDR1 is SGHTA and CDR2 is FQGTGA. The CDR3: CASSLTSGSGTDTQYF. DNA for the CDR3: TGTGCCAGCAGCTTAACGTCGGGGTCGGGCACAGATACGCAGTATTTT.

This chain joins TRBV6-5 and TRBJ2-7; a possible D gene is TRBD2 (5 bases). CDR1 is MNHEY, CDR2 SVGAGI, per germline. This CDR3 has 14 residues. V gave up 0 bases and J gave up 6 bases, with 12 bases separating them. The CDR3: CASSYSTAGFEQYF. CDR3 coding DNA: TGTGCCAGCAGTTACTCGACCGCGGGTTTCGAGCAGTACTTC.

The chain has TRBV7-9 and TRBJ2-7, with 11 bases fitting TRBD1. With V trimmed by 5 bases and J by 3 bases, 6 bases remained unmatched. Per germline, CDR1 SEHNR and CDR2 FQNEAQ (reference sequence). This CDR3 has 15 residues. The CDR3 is CASSGGQGAGYEQYF. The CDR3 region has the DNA TGTGCCAGCAGCGGCGGACAGGGGGCCGGCTACGAGCAGTACTTC.

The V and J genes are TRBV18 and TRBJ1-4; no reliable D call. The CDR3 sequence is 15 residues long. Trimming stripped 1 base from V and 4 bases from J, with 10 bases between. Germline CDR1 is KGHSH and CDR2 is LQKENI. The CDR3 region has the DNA TGTGCCAGCTCACCACGGGGAGGGAATAATGAAAAACTGTTTTTT. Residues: CASSPRGGNNEKLFF.

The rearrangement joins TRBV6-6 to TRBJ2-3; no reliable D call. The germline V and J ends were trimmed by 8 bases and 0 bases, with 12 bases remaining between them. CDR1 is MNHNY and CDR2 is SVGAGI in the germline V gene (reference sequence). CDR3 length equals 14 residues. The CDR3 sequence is CASVSVTSTDTQYF. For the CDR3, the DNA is TGTGCCAGCGTCTCAGTGACTAGCACAGATACGCAGTATTTT.

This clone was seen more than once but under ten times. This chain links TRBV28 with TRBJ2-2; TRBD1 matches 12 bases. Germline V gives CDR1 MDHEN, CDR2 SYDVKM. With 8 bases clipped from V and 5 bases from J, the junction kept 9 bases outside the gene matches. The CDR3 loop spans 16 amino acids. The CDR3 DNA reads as TGTGCCAGCGTTCCGGGGACAGGGGGCAGGACCGGGGAGCTGTTTTTT. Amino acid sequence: CASVPGTGGRTGELFF.

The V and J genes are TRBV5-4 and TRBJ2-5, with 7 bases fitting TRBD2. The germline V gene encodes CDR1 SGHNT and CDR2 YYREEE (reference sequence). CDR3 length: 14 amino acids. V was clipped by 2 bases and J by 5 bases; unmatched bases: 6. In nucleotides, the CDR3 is TGTGCCAGCAGCTTTGGCGGGAGAGGGGAGACCCAGTACTTC. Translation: CASSFGGRGETQYF.

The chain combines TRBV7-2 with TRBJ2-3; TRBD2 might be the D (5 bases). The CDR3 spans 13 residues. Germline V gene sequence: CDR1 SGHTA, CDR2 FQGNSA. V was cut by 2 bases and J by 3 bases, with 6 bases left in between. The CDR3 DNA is TGTGCCAGCAGCTTACAGCGGACAGATACGCAGTATTTT. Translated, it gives CASSLQRTDTQYF.

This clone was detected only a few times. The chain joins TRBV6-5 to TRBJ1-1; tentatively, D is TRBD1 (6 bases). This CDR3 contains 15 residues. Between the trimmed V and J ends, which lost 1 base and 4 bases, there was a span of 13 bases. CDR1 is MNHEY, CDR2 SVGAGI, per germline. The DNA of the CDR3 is TGTGCCAGCAGTTACTACAGGGCCCCTTCCACTGAAGCTTTCTTT. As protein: CASSYYRAPSTEAFF.

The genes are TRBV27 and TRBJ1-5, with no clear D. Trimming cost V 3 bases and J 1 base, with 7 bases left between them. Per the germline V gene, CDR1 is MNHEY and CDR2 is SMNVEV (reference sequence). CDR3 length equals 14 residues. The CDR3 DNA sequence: TGTGCCAGCAGTTTTGACGGGAGCAATCAGCCCCAGCATTTT. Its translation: CASSFDGSNQPQHF.

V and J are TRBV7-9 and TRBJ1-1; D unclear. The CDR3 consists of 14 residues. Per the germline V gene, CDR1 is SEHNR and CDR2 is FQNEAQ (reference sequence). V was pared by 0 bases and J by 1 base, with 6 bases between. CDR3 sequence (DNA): TGTGCCAGCAGCTTAGCTCGACAGAACACTGAAGCTTTCTTT. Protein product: CASSLARQNTEAFF.

DNA for the CDR3: TGTGCCAGCAGCCCCCGGACAGCCCTCAGCTCCTATAATTCACCCCTCCACTTT. Its translation is CASSPRTALSSYNSPLHF. The V call is TRBV7-9, the J call TRBJ1-6, with D possibly being TRBD1 (6 bases). CDR3 length: 18 amino acids. Germline CDR1 SEHNR, CDR2 FQNEAQ (reference sequence). V gave up 5 bases and J gave up 0 bases, with 17 bases separating them. Combining the CDR3 with reference TRBV7-9 and TRBJ1-6 gives the whole variable domain DTGVSQNPRHKITKRGQNVTFRCDPISEHNRLYWYRQTLGQGPEFLTYFQNEAQLEKSRLLSDRFSAERPKGSFSTLEIQRTEQGDSAMYLCASSPRTALSSYNSPLHFGNGTRLTVT.

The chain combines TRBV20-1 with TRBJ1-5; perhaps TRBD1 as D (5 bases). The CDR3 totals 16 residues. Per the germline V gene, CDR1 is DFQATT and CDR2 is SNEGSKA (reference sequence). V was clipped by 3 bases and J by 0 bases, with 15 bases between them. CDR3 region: CSASVGASYSNQPQHF. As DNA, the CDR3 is TGCAGTGCTAGTGTTGGGGCCTCCTATAGCAATCAGCCCCAGCATTTT.

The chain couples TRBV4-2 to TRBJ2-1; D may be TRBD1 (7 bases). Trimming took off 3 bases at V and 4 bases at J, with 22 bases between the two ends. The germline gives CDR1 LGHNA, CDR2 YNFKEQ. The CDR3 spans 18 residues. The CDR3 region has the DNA TGTGCCAGCAGCCATCCCCCCGCGGGACAGACTCTATACAATGAGCAGTTCTTC. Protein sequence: CASSHPPAGQTLYNEQFF.

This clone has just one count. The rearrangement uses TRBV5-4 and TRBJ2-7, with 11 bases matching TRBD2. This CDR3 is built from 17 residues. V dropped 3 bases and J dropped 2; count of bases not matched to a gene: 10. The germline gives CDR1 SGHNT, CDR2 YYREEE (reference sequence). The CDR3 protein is CASSWGLAETATYEQYF. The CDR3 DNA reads TGTGCCAGCAGCTGGGGACTAGCGGAAACAGCTACCTACGAGCAGTACTTC.

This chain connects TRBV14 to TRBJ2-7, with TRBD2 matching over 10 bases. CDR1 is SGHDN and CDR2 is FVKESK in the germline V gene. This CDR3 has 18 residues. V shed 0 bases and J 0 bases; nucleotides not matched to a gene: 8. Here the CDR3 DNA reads TGTGCCAGCAGCCAAGATTCTGGTTGGACTAGCGGCTCCTACGAGCAGTACTTC. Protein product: CASSQDSGWTSGSYEQYF.

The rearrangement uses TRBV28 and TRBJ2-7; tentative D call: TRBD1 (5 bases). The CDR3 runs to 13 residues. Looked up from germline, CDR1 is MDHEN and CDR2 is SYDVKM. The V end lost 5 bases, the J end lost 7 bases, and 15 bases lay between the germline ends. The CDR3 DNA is TGTGCCAGCAGTCGGACACCTGACTGGGAGCAGTACTTC. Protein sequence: CASSRTPDWEQYF.

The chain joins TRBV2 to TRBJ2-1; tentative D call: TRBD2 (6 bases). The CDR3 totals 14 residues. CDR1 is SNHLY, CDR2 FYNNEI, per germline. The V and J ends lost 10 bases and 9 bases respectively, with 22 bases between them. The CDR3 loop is CAIQSGSRVSEQFF. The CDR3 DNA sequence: TGTGCCATCCAATCCGGGAGTAGGGTCAGTGAGCAGTTCTTC.